The clone carrying this T cell receptor beta chain was seen a single time. The antigen is unknown. The data belong to a study of T cells in Graves' hyperthyroidism and ophthalmopathy. Whole-study results and caveats: Most thyroid clonotypes expanded above 0.001 were also detected in blood.

The CDR3 consists of 14 residues. Germline values: CDR1 MNHNS, CDR2 SASEGT. V dropped 6 bases and J dropped 2 bases, with 8 bases sitting between them. Over 18 months, lack of ophthalmopathy progression marked Graves' hyperthyroidism as stable. Exclusion criteria comprised uncontrolled infection, other autoimmune disease, pregnancy or lactation. It was RNA transcripts that yielded the amplified TCR beta CDR3 regions. Initially, a first-round RT-PCR of the TCR CDR3 employed the HTBI primer set. TCRdb independently ran MiXCR on the multiplex PCR reads; one entry per CDR3 protein. The sample has under 700,000 distinct CDR3 sequences; 16% are singletons.

The sample consisted of blood. This TCR was sampled from a woman aged 18-29 years with Graves' hyperthyroidism. The V call is TRBV6-1, the J call TRBJ1-6; unclear D gene. Here the CDR3 reads CASRDGPYNSPLHF. As DNA, the CDR3 is TGTGCCAGCAGGGATGGACCCTATAATTCACCCCTCCACTTT.